The present TCR beta chain was sequenced within a study of T cell repertoires in cytomegalovirus infection. Each CDR3 protein gets one entry after TCRdb re-called the reads with MiXCR. The repertoire holds hundreds of thousands of distinct CDR3 sequences, with 35% as singletons. Trimming stripped 7 bases from V and 0 bases from J, with 15 bases between. The germline V gene has CDR1 MDHEN and CDR2 SYDVKM. This CDR3 is 16 amino acids long. The chain employs TRBV28 and TRBJ2-2; a weak D match, TRBD2 (5 bases). This TCR was recovered from a human donor in good health (CMV status not recorded). Some clones in this sample may be carry-over from other donors' samples. Source material: PBMCs. The CDR3 coding sequence is TGTGCCAGCACCCGAGGAGGCGGACCGAACACCGGGGAGCTGTTTTTT. It codes for CASTRGGGPNTGELFF.